This passage covers 7 T cell receptor beta chains from one sample sequenced in a study of human T cells and chemical hapten exposure. The time point is: pre-sensitization, week 0. Treatment noted: therapeutic diphenylcyclopropenone sensitization with weekly scalp DPC. TCRdb re-called the RACE reads through MiXCR, storing one row per CDR3 protein. Of tens of thousands of distinct CDR3 sequences in the sample, more than 9% are singletons; the top ten hold roughly 6%. The starting material was whole blood, obtained in connection with sensitization to the hapten diphenylcyclopropenone (DPC). The receptors come from a man aged 30 to 39 with alopecia areata. Some clones in this sample may be carry-over from other donors' samples.

This clonotype was counted ten times or more. The genes are TRBV7-9 and TRBJ2-3; D is unresolved. Trimming left V 5 bases short and J 3 bases short, with 21 bases between. The CDR3 extends over 17 amino acids. CDR1 SEHNR and CDR2 FQNEAQ come from the germline V gene (reference sequence). This CDR3 reads CASSEITTNYFTDTQYF. Written as DNA, the CDR3 is TGTGCCAGCAGCGAGATAACGACCAACTACTTTACAGATACGCAGTATTTT. The full variable domain, in which reference TRBV7-9 and TRBJ2-3 provide the parts outside the CDR3, is DTGVSQNPRHKITKRGQNVTFRCDPISEHNRLYWYRQTLGQGPEFLTYFQNEAQLEKSRLLSDRFSAERPKGSFSTLEIQRTEQGDSAMYLCASSEITTNYFTDTQYFGPGTRLTVL.

V gene TRBV6-2 or TRBV6-3 combines with J gene TRBJ2-1; D is perhaps TRBD1 (6 bases). From germline, CDR1 is MNHEY and CDR2 SVGEGT. Trimming shortened V by 2 bases and J by 7 bases, and 18 bases separated the two germline ends. CDR3 size: 16 residues. CDR3 loop: CASSYAGTTVLNEQFF. CDR3 in DNA: TGTGCCAGCAGTTACGCCGGGACAACCGTTTTGAATGAGCAGTTCTTC.

This clonotype was counted at least ten times. CDR3 in amino acids: CSVGFGGGYTF. The CDR3 nucleotides read TGCAGCGTTGGTTTCGGAGGTGGCTACACCTTC. This chain links TRBV29-1 with TRBJ1-2, with no clear D. Germline CDR1 reads SQVTM; CDR2 reads ANQGSEA. This CDR3 is 11 amino acids long. Trimming cost V 4 bases and J 7 bases, with 10 bases left between them.

J is TRBJ1-2 and V is TRBV20-1, with TRBD1 identical over 7 bases. The CDR3 sequence is 14 residues long. Germline-derived CDR1 and CDR2 are DFQATT and SNEGSKA (reference sequence). V was clipped by 6 bases and J by 7 bases; unmatched bases: 14. The CDR3 is CSALQRDREFGYTF. In DNA form, the CDR3 reads TGCAGTGCCCTTCAAAGGGACAGAGAGTTTGGCTACACCTTC.

Ten or more counts support this clonotype. The chain couples TRBV5-1 to TRBJ2-4; D might be TRBD2 (5 bases). The CDR3 spans 14 residues. Germline CDR1 is SGHRS and CDR2 is YFSETQ. V lost 0 bases and J 3 bases, leaving 7 bases between the germline ends. The CDR3 coding sequence is TGCGCCAGCAGCTTGGCCGGGATCAAAAACATTCAGTACTTC. Translated: CASSLAGIKNIQYF.

The chain carries TRBV5-4 and TRBJ2-5, with D tentatively TRBD1 (5 bases). The V end lost 4 bases, the J end lost 2 bases, and 9 bases lay between the germline ends. CDR3 length: 13 amino acids. CDR1 and CDR2 (germline): SGHNT, YYREEE (reference sequence). The CDR3 sequence is CASSGDRQETQYF. The CDR3 DNA reads as TGTGCCAGCAGCGGAGACAGACAAGAGACCCAGTACTTC.

This clonotype was picked up many times. The J gene is TRBJ1-4, the V gene TRBV6-6; possible D gene TRBD1, 6 bases. There are 13 residues in the CDR3. V was trimmed by 6 bases and J by 7 bases, leaving 12 bases between them. Looked up from germline, CDR1 is MNHNY and CDR2 is SVGAGI (reference sequence). This CDR3 reads CASRGTGFEKLFF. CDR3 in DNA: TGTGCCAGCAGGGGCACAGGGTTTGAAAAACTGTTTTTT.